This record looks at one T cell receptor (beta chain) sequence and its context. Treatment denoted: roughly 19 received Ad26.COV2.S at low or high dose, single or two shots; 5 received placebo; per-sample allocation not given. Following the first vaccine or placebo injection, samples were taken on day 63. V lost 5 bases and J lost 6, with 16 bases in between. The CDR3 covers 14 residues. CDR1 and CDR2 (germline): SGHAT, FQNNGV. This specimen comes from a study of Ad26.COV2.S vaccination and SARS-CoV-2 variants. Study overall: Participant was drawn from the COV1001 Ad26.COV2.S trial arm. Participants got Ad26.COV2.S intramuscularly, once or twice 56 days apart.

Produced via immunoSEQ multiplex PCR; TCRdb's table is partial and in-frame only. The table has a few hundred thousand clones, about 83% seen once; the top ten hold about 8%. The rearrangement joins TRBV11-2 to TRBJ1-2, with D maybe TRBD1 (6 bases). The sample in question was peripheral blood, obtained in a trial of Ad26.COV2.S vaccine versus placebo. This sequence was found in a person aged 18-65 years who received the Ad26.COV2.S COVID-19 vaccine or a placebo. The CDR3 bases are TGTGCCAGCAGCCTCGTCGGCAGGGGTGATGGCTACACCTTC. Residues: CASSLVGRGDGYTF.